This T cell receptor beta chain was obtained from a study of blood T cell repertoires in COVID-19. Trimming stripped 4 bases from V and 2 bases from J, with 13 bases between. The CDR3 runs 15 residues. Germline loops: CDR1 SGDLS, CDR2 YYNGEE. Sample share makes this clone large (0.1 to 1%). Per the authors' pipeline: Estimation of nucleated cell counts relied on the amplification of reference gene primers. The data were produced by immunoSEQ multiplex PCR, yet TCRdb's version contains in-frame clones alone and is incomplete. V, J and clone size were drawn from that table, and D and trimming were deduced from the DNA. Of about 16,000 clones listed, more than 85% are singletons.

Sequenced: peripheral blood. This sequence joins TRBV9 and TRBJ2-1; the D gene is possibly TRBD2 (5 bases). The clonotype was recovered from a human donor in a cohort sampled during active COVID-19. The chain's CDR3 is CASSLRDQTYNEQFF. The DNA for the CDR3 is TGTGCCAGCAGCTTACGGGATCAAACCTACAATGAGCAGTTCTTC.